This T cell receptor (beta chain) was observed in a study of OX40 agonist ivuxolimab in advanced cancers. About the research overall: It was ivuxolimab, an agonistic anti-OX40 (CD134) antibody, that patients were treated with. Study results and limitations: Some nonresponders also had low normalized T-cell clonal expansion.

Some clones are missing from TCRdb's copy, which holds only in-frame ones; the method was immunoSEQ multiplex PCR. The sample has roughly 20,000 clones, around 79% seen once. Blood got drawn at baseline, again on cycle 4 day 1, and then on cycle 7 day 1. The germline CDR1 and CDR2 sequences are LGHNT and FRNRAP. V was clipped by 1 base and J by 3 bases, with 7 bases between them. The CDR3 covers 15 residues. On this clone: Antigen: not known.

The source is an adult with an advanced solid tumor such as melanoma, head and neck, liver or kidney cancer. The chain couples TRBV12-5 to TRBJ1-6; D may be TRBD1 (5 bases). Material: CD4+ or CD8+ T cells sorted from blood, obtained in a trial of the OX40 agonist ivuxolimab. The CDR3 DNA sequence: TGTGCTAGTGGTTTGGAGGGGTTCTATAATTCACCCCTCCACTTT. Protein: CASGLEGFYNSPLHF.